These 28 T cell receptor beta chains were sequenced from one sample in a study of blood T cells in healthy people across ages. A second PCR, run for about 7 to 11 cycles, used a sample-barcoded 5' primer plus a J-beta primer mix. TCRdb re-derived calls from the 5' RACE reads in MiXCR, one entry per CDR3 protein. This table has some 1.4 million distinct CDR3 sequences, roughly 40% appearing once. Sequencing was done on a sample of blood. These receptors were taken from a woman between 18 and 29 years old in good health.

The chain combines TRBV7-2 with TRBJ2-3, with D possibly being TRBD2 (5 bases). Germline V CDR1 and CDR2: SGHTA, FQGNSA. The CDR3 contains 14 residues. V was trimmed by 5 bases and J by 7 bases, leaving 16 bases between them. The DNA of the CDR3 is TGTGCCAGCAGCACCGGGTCTAGCAGCAATACGCAGTATTTT. This encodes CASSTGSSSNTQYF.

The chain uses TRBV5-5 and TRBJ2-7; D uncertain. Trimming shortened V by 4 bases and J by 2 bases, and 16 bases separated the two germline ends. This CDR3 comprises 15 residues. Germline CDR1 reads SGHKS; CDR2 reads YYEKEE (reference sequence). CDR3: CASSASLTYTYEQYF. The CDR3 region has the DNA TGTGCCAGCAGCGCGTCCCTCACTTACACCTACGAGCAGTACTTC.

The chain carries TRBV12-3 or TRBV12-4 and TRBJ2-5; 9 nucleotides match TRBD2. V was pared by 6 bases and J by 4 bases, with 9 bases of the junction left unmatched. The CDR3 spans 15 residues. The CDR3, as DNA: TGTGCCAGCAGGGGGGGACTAGCCGGACGAGAGACCCAGTACTTC. Protein: CASRGGLAGRETQYF.

The chain uses TRBV3-1 and TRBJ1-1; D ambiguous. The V end lost 3 bases, the J end lost 4 bases, and 12 bases lay between the germline ends. Germline V gene data show CDR1 as LGHDT and CDR2 as YNNKEL (reference sequence). The CDR3 sequence is 14 residues long. The CDR3 nucleotides read TGTGCCAGCAGCCATCCACAGTCGGGCACTGAAGCTTTCTTT. Translated, it gives CASSHPQSGTEAFF.

The gene calls are TRBV11-2 and TRBJ2-5; 7 bases fit TRBD1. CDR3 length: 12 amino acids. Trimming removed 1 base from V and 13 bases from J; junction bases left unmatched: 6. The V gene's germline CDR1 is SGHAT and CDR2 FQNNGV. The CDR3 sequence: CASSLVTGSRYF. DNA for the CDR3: TGTGCCAGCAGCTTAGTGACAGGGAGCCGGTACTTC.

This clonotype was seen a handful of times. V gene TRBV7-3 combines with J gene TRBJ2-2, with D unclear. Trimming removed 4 bases from V and 4 bases from J, with 13 bases in between. The CDR3 runs 15 residues. Germline V gene sequence: CDR1 SGHTA, CDR2 FQGTGA. This chain's CDR3 is CASSSEVAPTGELFF. Written as DNA, the CDR3 is TGTGCCAGCAGCTCCGAGGTGGCCCCCACCGGGGAGCTGTTTTTT.

A few counts support this clonotype. This chain uses TRBV5-1 with TRBJ2-3; D may be TRBD2 (7 bases). V lost 4 bases to trimming and J lost 3 bases, with 18 bases between them. The CDR3 is made up of 16 amino acids. Germline values: CDR1 SGHRS, CDR2 YFSETQ. The CDR3 loop reads CASSPVPRGPTDTQYF. CDR3 sequence (DNA): TGCGCCAGCAGCCCTGTTCCGCGGGGGCCTACAGATACGCAGTATTTT.

The chain carries TRBV5-5 and TRBJ2-3; the D is unclear. The CDR3 sequence is 14 residues long. The germline V and J ends were trimmed by 2 bases and 4 bases, with 11 bases remaining between them. Germline V lookup: CDR1 SGHKS, CDR2 YYEKEE (reference sequence). CDR3 DNA sequence: TGTGCCAGCAGCTTCCGGGCCCAAGCAGATACGCAGTATTTT. Translated: CASSFRAQADTQYF.

The chain carries TRBV6-1 and TRBJ2-2; 7 positions match TRBD1. The CDR3 consists of 15 residues. V lost 5 bases to trimming and J lost 1 base; unmatched junction nucleotides: 4. CDR1 and CDR2 (germline): MNHNS, SASEGT. CDR3 DNA sequence: TGTGCCAGCAGTACCCGGGACAGGAACACCGGGGAGCTGTTTTTT. It codes for CASSTRDRNTGELFF.

This clonotype was counted once. The chain recombines TRBV6-6 with TRBJ2-1; 7 nucleotides line up with TRBD1. V lost 2 bases to trimming and J lost 0 bases; unmatched junction nucleotides: 1. Germline assignment: CDR1 MNHNY and CDR2 SVGAGI (reference sequence). CDR3 length: 15 residues. CDR3 coding DNA: TGTGCCAGCAGTTACCGGACAGGCTCCTACAATGAGCAGTTCTTC. As protein: CASSYRTGSYNEQFF.

The rearrangement joins TRBV7-9 to TRBJ1-1; D is uncertain. V was pared by 6 bases and J by 5 bases, with 10 bases between. The CDR3 consists of 12 residues. The V gene's germline CDR1 is SEHNR and CDR2 FQNEAQ (reference sequence). The CDR3 region is CASRPVLTEAFF. CDR3 nucleotides: TGTGCCAGCAGACCAGTCTTGACTGAAGCTTTCTTT.

This clonotype was found a few times. V usage is TRBV28 and J usage is TRBJ1-2; 9 positions match TRBD1. The CDR3 spans 16 residues. The J segment lost 6 bases and the V segment lost 6 bases, leaving 14 bases of the junction unmatched. The germline gives CDR1 MDHEN, CDR2 SYDVKM. The CDR3 coding sequence is TGTGCCAGCAGCAGCCCCGGGACAGGGAAGGTGGATGGCTACACCTTC. It translates to CASSSPGTGKVDGYTF.

This clonotype was seen more than once but under ten times. V and J are TRBV20-1 and TRBJ2-4, with TRBD2 identical over 10 bases. The DNA end favors TRBJ2-7, so the J call may be wrong. Germline lookup yields CDR1 DFQATT and CDR2 SNEGSKA (reference sequence). The CDR3 is 15 amino acids. This CDR3 is CSAPPLAGGLYEQYF. CDR3 DNA: TGCAGTGCTCCTCCCTTAGCGGGGGGCTTGTACGAGCAGTACTTC.

This clonotype was counted at least ten times. The germline gene is not matched at one end of the junction; a read error may be the cause. The chain carries TRBV5-1 and TRBJ2-3, with D possibly TRBD2 on 6 matching bases. CDR3 length equals 14 residues. From germline, CDR1 is SGHRS and CDR2 YFSETQ. The CDR3 here is CASSPGGYTDTQYF. The CDR3 DNA reads as TGTGCCAGCAGCCCCGGGGGATACACAGATACGCAGTATTTT.

V and J are TRBV4-1 and TRBJ2-2; D perhaps matches TRBD2 (5 bases). Germline V lookup: CDR1 MGHRA, CDR2 YSYEKL. Trimming cost V 3 bases and J 6 bases, with 8 bases left between them. The CDR3 contains 13 residues. The chain's CDR3 is CASSQTIAGELFF. The CDR3 region has the DNA TGCGCCAGCAGCCAGACTATAGCCGGGGAGCTGTTTTTT.

This clonotype was detected only a few times. The CDR3 sequence is CSASPGQGVGPQHF. The CDR3 region has the DNA TGCAGTGCTAGCCCGGGACAGGGGGTAGGGCCCCAGCATTTT. This rearrangement joins TRBV20-1 to TRBJ1-5, with TRBD1 matching over 11 bases. This CDR3 spans 14 amino acids. Germline CDR1 DFQATT, CDR2 SNEGSKA (reference sequence). Trimming at V came to 3 bases and at J to 9 bases, leaving 7 bases not matched to a gene.

This clonotype has more than one count but fewer than ten. The genes are TRBV20-1 and TRBJ2-1; D not resolved. Trimming left V 5 bases short and J 7 bases short, with 15 bases between. Germline V gene data show CDR1 as DFQATT and CDR2 as SNEGSKA (reference sequence). The CDR3 is 13 residues long. The CDR3 DNA follows: TGCAGTGCTCCCCCCCTTACCCCTAATGAGCAGTTCTTC. Protein sequence: CSAPPLTPNEQFF.

The CDR3 reads CASSEAQGRAGANVLTF. The DNA for the CDR3 is TGTGCCAGCAGTGAAGCCCAGGGAAGAGCTGGGGCCAACGTCCTGACTTTC. The rearrangement uses TRBV6-1 and TRBJ2-6; TRBD1 is a possible D gene (5 bases). The CDR3 loop spans 17 amino acids. Germline lookup yields CDR1 MNHNS and CDR2 SASEGT. The V gene lost 0 bases and the J gene lost 2 bases, with 11 bases spanning the gap.

V usage is TRBV9 and J usage is TRBJ2-5; 13 bases agree with TRBD2. CDR1 and CDR2 from the germline V gene are SGDLS and YYNGEE. J was trimmed by 5 bases and V by 0 bases; bases with no gene match: 4. The CDR3 runs 16 residues. The CDR3 nucleotides are TGTGCCAGCAGCGTAGCCGGGACTAGCGGGATGGAGACCCAGTACTTC. It translates to CASSVAGTSGMETQYF.

The CDR3 DNA sequence: TGTGCCAGCTTGGAAAAGGAACAGGGAGAGACCCAGTACTTC. Protein product: CASLEKEQGETQYF. The genes are TRBV2 and TRBJ2-5, with D tentatively TRBD1 (6 bases). V dropped 8 bases and J dropped 4 bases, with 17 bases sitting between them. The CDR3 extends over 14 amino acids. Germline V lookup: CDR1 SNHLY, CDR2 FYNNEI.

The rearrangement uses TRBV20-1 and TRBJ2-7, with TRBD2 as a possible D gene (6 bases). CDR1 is DFQATT and CDR2 is SNEGSKA in the germline V gene (reference sequence). V gave up 1 base and J gave up 2 bases, with 12 bases separating them. The CDR3 length is 14 residues. CDR3 bases: TGCAGTGCTAGAGTGGGCGGGATTACCTACGAGCAGTACTTC. Its translation is CSARVGGITYEQYF.

This clonotype was picked up many times. This sequence joins TRBV29-1 and TRBJ1-4; 8 nucleotides agree with TRBD1. The germline CDR1 and CDR2 sequences are SQVTM and ANQGSEA. This CDR3 is 14 amino acids long. V was clipped by 7 bases and J by 8 bases; unmatched bases: 12. This CDR3 reads CSAPVPGQVEKLFF. CDR3 DNA sequence: TGCAGCGCTCCAGTCCCGGGACAGGTGGAAAAACTGTTTTTT.

The chain joins TRBV10-3 to TRBJ2-7; 13 bases fit TRBD2. Trimming at V came to 6 bases and at J to 4 bases, leaving 9 bases not matched to a gene. This CDR3 region has 16 residues. Germline values: CDR1 ENHRY, CDR2 SYGVKD. This chain's CDR3 is CAIRSNPGLAGYEQYF. DNA of the CDR3: TGTGCCATCAGATCAAACCCGGGACTAGCGGGATACGAGCAGTACTTC.

This chain joins TRBV28 and TRBJ1-5; tentatively, D is TRBD1 (6 bases). The CDR3 length is 14 residues. Between the trimmed V and J ends, which lost 5 bases and 3 bases, there was a span of 11 bases. CDR1 is MDHEN, CDR2 SYDVKM, per germline. CDR3 region: CASSTGQTNQPQHF. CDR3 nucleotide sequence: TGTGCCAGCAGTACAGGACAGACCAATCAGCCCCAGCATTTT.

This sequence joins TRBV29-1 and TRBJ2-1; D possibly corresponds to TRBD1 (7 bases). Germline assignment: CDR1 SQVTM and CDR2 ANQGSEA. The CDR3 sequence is 14 residues long. The V end was cut by 3 bases, the J end by 5 bases, with 14 bases between. The CDR3 region has the DNA TGCAGCGTTGACATGCGGGACAGAGACAATGAGCAGTTCTTC. Protein: CSVDMRDRDNEQFF.

The rearrangement joins TRBV19 to TRBJ2-5; D gene unclear. Per germline, CDR1 LNHDA and CDR2 SQIVND (reference sequence). The CDR3 totals 14 residues. With 5 bases removed from V and 3 bases from J, the gap between germline ends came to 13 bases. The CDR3 DNA is TGTGCCAGTAGTTCTCTCACTGAAAAAGAGACCCAGTACTTC. It encodes CASSSLTEKETQYF.

This sequence joins TRBV6-1 and TRBJ2-1; unclear D gene. The CDR3 is made up of 16 amino acids. V lost 2 bases to trimming and J lost 2 bases, with 13 bases between them. Germline CDR1 MNHNS, CDR2 SASEGT. The CDR3 nucleotides are TGTGCCAGCAGTGAACCCCAGGCGTCCGCCTACAATGAGCAGTTCTTC. Translation gives CASSEPQASAYNEQFF.

This clonotype was recorded a few times. V is TRBV7-9 and J is TRBJ2-7; D not resolved. This CDR3 contains 12 residues. CDR1 and CDR2 (germline): SEHNR, FQNEAQ (reference sequence). Trimming took off 3 bases at V and 5 bases at J, with 8 bases between the two ends. The CDR3 DNA reads TGTGCCAGCAGCTTTATTGGCGACGAGCAGTACTTC. Translated, it gives CASSFIGDEQYF. Looking up the rest from reference TRBV7-9 and TRBJ2-7 gives the full variable domain: DTGVSQNPRHKITKRGQNVTFRCDPISEHNRLYWYRQTLGQGPEFLTYFQNEAQLEKSRLLSDRFSAERPKGSFSTLEIQRTEQGDSAMYLCASSFIGDEQYFGPGTRLTVT.